The clone carrying this T cell receptor beta chain has at least ten counts. Its specificity is not known. It was RNA transcripts that yielded the amplified TCR beta CDR3 regions. First-round RT-PCR targeting the TCR CDR3 was performed with the HTBI primer set. TCRdb itself ran the multiplex PCR reads through MiXCR, one entry per CDR3 protein. This sample has almost 350,000 distinct CDR3 sequences, with 15% to 20% found just once. This entry comes from a study of T cells in Graves' hyperthyroidism and ophthalmopathy. Points from the study as a whole: Most thyroid clonotypes with frequency above 0.001 were detected in blood.

Germline V lookup: CDR1 SGHAT, CDR2 FQNNGV. This CDR3 has 15 residues. V was pared by 6 bases and J by 0 bases, with 15 bases between. Sequenced material: blood. The chain is built from TRBV11-2 and TRBJ2-7; D might be TRBD1 (6 bases). This sequence was found in a woman between 40 and 55 years old with Graves' ophthalmopathy. For the CDR3, the DNA is TGTGCCAGCAGACCACGACAGGCCTACTCCTACGAGCAGTACTTC. This sequence encodes CASRPRQAYSYEQYF.